Sequencing of this TCR beta chain was carried out in a study of PD-L1 blockade in urothelial cancer. The CDR3 runs 19 residues. V dropped 4 bases and J dropped 0; count of bases not matched to a gene: 7. The germline V gene has CDR1 SGHRS and CDR2 YFSETQ. The time point denotes: pretreatment peripheral blood. All patients handed over anywhere from 1 to 8 samples, pretreatment and on-treatment. Sequencing used immunoSEQ multiplex PCR; TCRdb keeps in-frame clones, though not all of them. The sample contains under 95,000 clones, about 85% of which appear only once. V and J are TRBV5-1 and TRBJ2-2; TRBD2 aligns across 15 bases. The clonotype was recovered from a man in his 60s with urothelial cancer. The source was PBMCs, collected around atezolizumab (anti-PD-L1) treatment. In DNA form, the CDR3 reads TGCGCCAGCAGCCCGGGGACTAGCGGGAGGTTTGCGAACACCGGGGAGCTGTTTTTT. Amino acids: CASSPGTSGRFANTGELFF.